This entry lists 7 T cell receptor beta chains sequenced from one sample in a study of blood T cell repertoires in COVID-19. Libraries were prepared by immunoSEQ multiplex PCR; TCRdb keeps only in-frame clonotypes and omits some of them. The sample lists 46,000 or so clones; approximately 83% were seen once. Sequenced material: peripheral blood. All receptors derive from a woman of 80 years or more with COVID-19, enrolled during active disease.

CDR3 nucleotides: TGTGCCAGCAGTCCGAGGGGGTCGGTTTACGAGCAGTACTTC. Its protein product is CASSPRGSVYEQYF. The chain combines TRBV27 with TRBJ2-7, with TRBD1 as a possible D gene (6 bases). Trimming pared 5 bases from V and 4 bases from J, leaving 15 bases between. CDR1 is MNHEY and CDR2 is SMNVEV in the germline V gene (reference sequence). The CDR3 contains 14 residues.

The J gene is TRBJ2-1, the V gene TRBV3-1 (or the pseudogene TRBV3-2); D may be TRBD1 (6 bases). Trimming removed 4 bases at V and 6 bases at J, with 10 bases between. Per germline, CDR1 LGHDT and CDR2 YNNKEL (reference sequence). This CDR3 contains 13 residues. The CDR3 DNA reads TGTGCCAGCAGCCGGAACAGGGTCAATGAGCAGTTCTTC. Its protein is CASSRNRVNEQFF.

The J gene is TRBJ1-5, the V gene TRBV10-1, with TRBD1 as a possible D gene (6 bases). V lost 0 bases, J lost 4 bases, and 13 bases lay in between. The CDR3 is made up of 16 amino acids. In germline, CDR1 is WNHNN, CDR2 SYGVQD (reference sequence). The CDR3 loop reads CASSESIQGRNQPQHF. CDR3 DNA: TGCGCCAGCAGTGAGTCGATACAGGGTAGAAATCAGCCCCAGCATTTT.

The chain is built from TRBV7-2 and TRBJ1-1; 8 bases line up with TRBD1. Trimming removed 5 bases from V and 1 base from J; junction bases left unmatched: 3. The CDR3 runs 14 residues. Germline-derived CDR1 and CDR2 are SGHTA and FQGNSA. CDR3 in DNA: TGTGCCAGCAGCCAGGACAGGGAGAACACTGAAGCTTTCTTT. This codes for CASSQDRENTEAFF.

The chain couples TRBV19 to TRBJ2-7; 7 positions agree with TRBD1. The CDR3 spans 18 residues. Germline CDR1 LNHDA, CDR2 SQIVND (reference sequence). Trimming at V came to 5 bases and at J to 0 bases, leaving 16 bases not matched to a gene. CDR3 loop: CASSLNPAAAGGSYEQYF. CDR3 in DNA: TGTGCCAGTAGTCTTAATCCCGCGGCGGCAGGGGGCTCCTACGAGCAGTACTTC.

This clone was counted a single time. The junction departs from germline at one end; a sequencing error may be responsible. The chain combines TRBV5-1 with TRBJ1-1; the match to TRBD1 covers 9 bases. Germline V CDR1 and CDR2: SGHRS, YFSETQ. The CDR3 totals 14 residues. CDR3 amino acids: CASSLGDRERSRLF. The CDR3 nucleotides read TGCGCCAGCAGCTTGGGGGACAGGGAGCGGTCACGGCTCTTT.

The rearrangement links TRBV7-2 to TRBJ1-2, with D possibly being TRBD1 (5 bases). V gave up 4 bases and J gave up 4 bases, with 16 bases separating them. The CDR3 is 15 amino acids. Germline V gene sequence: CDR1 SGHTA, CDR2 FQGNSA. The CDR3: CASSSNSGTLYGYTF. CDR3 bases: TGTGCCAGCAGCTCAAACTCCGGGACTCTCTATGGCTACACCTTC.